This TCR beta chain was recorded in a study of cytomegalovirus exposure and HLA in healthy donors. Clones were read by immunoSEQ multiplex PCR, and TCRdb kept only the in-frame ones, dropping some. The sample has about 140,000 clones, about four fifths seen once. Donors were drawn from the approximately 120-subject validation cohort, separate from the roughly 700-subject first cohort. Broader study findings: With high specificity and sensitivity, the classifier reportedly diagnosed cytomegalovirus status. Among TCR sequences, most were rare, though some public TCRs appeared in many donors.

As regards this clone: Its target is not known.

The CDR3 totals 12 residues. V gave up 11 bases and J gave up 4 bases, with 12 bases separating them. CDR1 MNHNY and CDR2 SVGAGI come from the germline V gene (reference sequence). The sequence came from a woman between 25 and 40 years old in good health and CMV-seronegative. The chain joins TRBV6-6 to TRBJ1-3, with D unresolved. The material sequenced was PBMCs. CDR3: CAGSRAGNTIYF. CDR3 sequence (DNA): TGTGCCGGTTCCCGTGCGGGAAACACCATATATTTT.